This T cell receptor beta chain was observed in a study of control samples from healthy donors and cancer patients. Assay: immunoSEQ multiplex PCR; the TCRdb copy retains only in-frame clones and omits some. Here the sample spans about 270,000 clones, approximately 80% being singletons. The germline CDR1 and CDR2 sequences are SGHVS and FNYEAQ. This CDR3 comprises 13 residues. The germline V and J ends were trimmed by 8 bases and 4 bases, with 11 bases remaining between them. The material sequenced was PBMCs. The TCR originated in a woman aged 55-75 years with lung cancer. This chain connects TRBV7-6 to TRBJ2-2; TRBD1 or TRBD2 may be the D gene (5 bases each). The CDR3, as DNA: TGTGCCAGCCTCCCAGGGACCACCGGGGAGCTGTTTTTT. This codes for CASLPGTTGELFF.